This entry describes one TCR beta chain. The data were obtained in a study of blood T cell repertoires in COVID-19. On the study more broadly: COVID-19 samples, acute and convalescent, were from the United States, Italy and Spain.

In the original processing: Reference gene primer amplification gave estimated nucleated cell counts. Here immunoSEQ multiplex PCR was the method, and the copy in TCRdb shows in-frame clones only, minus some. V, J and clone size were drawn from that table, and D and trimming were deduced from the DNA. Of 200,000 to 250,000 clones listed, 82% are singletons. This CDR3 is built from 15 residues. Looked up from germline, CDR1 is SEHNR and CDR2 is FQNEAQ (reference sequence). V shed 2 bases and J shed 4 bases, with 12 bases lying between them. This chain connects TRBV7-9 to TRBJ1-3, with D possibly matching TRBD1 (5 bases). This clonotype originated in a woman older than 75 with acute or convalescent COVID-19. Material: peripheral blood. CDR3 protein: CASSLLRGTGNTIYF. CDR3 in DNA: TGTGCCAGCAGCTTATTAAGGGGAACCGGAAACACCATATATTTT.